A single sample is the source of the 29 T cell receptor beta chains below, sequenced in a study of cytomegalovirus exposure and HLA in healthy donors. Here immunoSEQ multiplex PCR was the method, and the copy in TCRdb shows in-frame clones only, minus some. Of roughly 150,000 clones in the sample, almost 85% were seen once. The sequenced material came from PBMCs. The receptors originated from a man aged 25 to 45 in good health and CMV-seropositive.

CDR3 coding DNA: TGTGCCAGCTCGCTCGACAGCCCCTACGAGCAGTACTTC. Its protein product is CASSLDSPYEQYF. The chain links TRBV18 to TRBJ2-7; possibly TRBD1 for D (5 bases). V was pared by 6 bases and J by 2 bases, with 11 bases between. CDR3 length equals 13 residues. Germline CDR1 is KGHSH and CDR2 is LQKENI.

V and J are TRBV7-8 and TRBJ2-4; TRBD1 matches 8 bases. Unmatched junction bases numbered 6, after V lost 5 bases and J lost 0 bases. There are 16 residues in the CDR3. The germline gives CDR1 SGHVS, CDR2 FQNEAQ. In DNA, the CDR3 is TGTGCCAGCAGCGACCGGGGGACAGGAGCCAAAAACATTCAGTACTTC. This codes for CASSDRGTGAKNIQYF.

This rearrangement joins TRBV9 to TRBJ1-5; 10 bases fit TRBD1. The length of the CDR3 is 17 residues. The V gene's germline CDR1 is SGDLS and CDR2 YYNGEE. V was pared by 0 bases and J by 2 bases, with 5 bases of the junction left unmatched. The CDR3 region has the DNA TGTGCCAGCAGCGTAGGACAGGGGGCGGAAGGCAATCAGCCCCAGCATTTT. It is translated as CASSVGQGAEGNQPQHF.

V is TRBV30 and J is TRBJ2-1; 10 bases match TRBD2. The germline V gene encodes CDR1 GTSNPN and CDR2 SVGIG (reference sequence). J lost 4 bases, V lost 5 bases, and 5 bases had no gene match. The CDR3 consists of 14 residues. In nucleotides, the CDR3 is TGTGCCTGGGAAGGTAGCGGGAGGTACAATGAGCAGTTCTTC. It yields the protein CAWEGSGRYNEQFF.

This rearrangement joins TRBV6-4 to TRBJ2-1; D is uncertain. Trimming took 6 bases from V and 2 from J, leaving 8 bases between them. The CDR3 spans 13 residues. Germline loops: CDR1 MRHNA, CDR2 SNTAGT. The CDR3 bases are TGTGCCAGCAGGGCTTCCCCCTACAATGAGCAGTTCTTC. Its translation: CASRASPYNEQFF.

The chain employs TRBV28 and TRBJ1-1; TRBD1 aligns across 8 bases. The CDR3 is 13 residues long. The germline V gene has CDR1 MDHEN and CDR2 SYDVKM. V shed 6 bases and J 10 bases; nucleotides not matched to a gene: 10. CDR3 in amino acids: CASRTSGQGTAFF. In nucleotides, the CDR3 is TGTGCCAGCAGAACCTCCGGACAGGGCACAGCTTTCTTT.

The chain combines TRBV2 with TRBJ2-1, with D perhaps matching TRBD2 (5 bases). Between the trimmed V and J ends, which lost 8 bases and 5 bases, there was a span of 16 bases. Germline CDR1 SNHLY, CDR2 FYNNEI. This CDR3 has 14 amino acids. CDR3: CASLSAGVHNEQFF. CDR3 DNA: TGTGCCAGCCTGTCCGCCGGGGTCCACAATGAGCAGTTCTTC. Full variable domain (rest looked up from reference TRBV2 and TRBJ2-1): EPEVTQTPSHQVTQMGQEVILRCVPISNHLYFYWYRQILGQKVEFLVSFYNNEISEKSEIFDDQFSVERPDGSNFTLKIRSTKLEDSAMYFCASLSAGVHNEQFFGPGTRLTVL.

Here the CDR3 DNA reads TGTGCCAGCAGTTACTCCGTCGGGGATTACGAGCAGTACTTC. It specifies CASSYSVGDYEQYF. The chain uses TRBV6-5 and TRBJ2-7; TRBD2 is a possible D gene (5 bases). This CDR3 spans 14 amino acids. V was shortened by 0 bases and J by 4 bases, with 10 bases between the two germline ends. CDR1 is MNHEY, CDR2 SVGAGI, per germline.

The chain couples TRBV5-1 to TRBJ1-1; possible D gene TRBD1, 6 bases. The germline V gene has CDR1 SGHRS and CDR2 YFSETQ. The CDR3 spans 15 residues. V was cut by 4 bases and J by 2 bases, with 15 bases left in between. CDR3 sequence (DNA): TGCGCCAGCAGCGTTGGACAGTATGTTAACACTGAAGCTTTCTTT. It translates to CASSVGQYVNTEAFF.

The DNA for the CDR3 is TGTGCCAGCAGTTACAGCGGGAGGTATAACACCGGGGAGCTGTTTTTT. Its protein is CASSYSGRYNTGELFF. The chain combines TRBV25-1 with TRBJ2-2, with 9 nucleotides matching TRBD2. There are 16 residues in the CDR3. Germline V gene lookup returns CDR1 MGHDK and CDR2 SYGVNS. V was pared by 5 bases and J by 2 bases, with 6 bases of the junction left unmatched.

The gene calls are TRBV7-3 and TRBJ1-4; D gene unclear. Germline CDR1 and CDR2: SGHTA and FQGTGA. V was cut by 5 bases and J by 7 bases, with 17 bases left in between. CDR3 size: 15 residues. CDR3: CASSPRSGAGEKLFF. CDR3 in DNA: TGTGCCAGCAGCCCTCGTTCGGGAGCGGGTGAAAAACTGTTTTTT.

V usage is TRBV19 and J usage is TRBJ1-4; 9 bases are a match to TRBD1. CDR3 length equals 17 residues. V lost 7 bases, J lost 0 bases, and 9 bases stayed unmatched. Germline V CDR1 and CDR2: LNHDA, SQIVND (reference sequence). The CDR3 DNA is TGTGCCAGTATGGGACAGGGTGATGGAGCAACTAATGAAAAACTGTTTTTT. Its translation is CASMGQGDGATNEKLFF.

The V and J genes are TRBV5-6 and TRBJ2-3, with TRBD1 matching over 9 bases. Germline V gene sequence: CDR1 SGHDT, CDR2 YYEEEE. Trimming took 3 bases from V and 1 from J; bases not matched to a gene: 6. This CDR3 is 16 amino acids long. The CDR3 region has the DNA TGTGCCAGCAGCTGGAGGGGGGACAGGGGCACAGATACGCAGTATTTT. Translating gives CASSWRGDRGTDTQYF.

A few counts support this clone. Other DNA variants within this sample encode the same CDR3. The chain couples TRBV28 to TRBJ2-7; TRBD2 matches 10 bases. Trimming took 3 bases from V and 2 from J; bases not matched to a gene: 1. The CDR3 consists of 14 residues. CDR1 MDHEN and CDR2 SYDVKM come from the germline V gene. CDR3 loop: CASSLGLAPYEQYF. The CDR3, as DNA: TGTGCCAGCAGTTTGGGACTAGCGCCCTACGAGCAGTACTTC.

This clone was detected a few times. V usage is TRBV5-1 and J usage is TRBJ1-1; the match to TRBD1 covers 8 bases. J gave up 0 bases and V 5 bases, and 6 bases lay outside the gene matches. This CDR3 contains 15 residues. From germline, CDR1 is SGHRS and CDR2 YFSETQ. CDR3 coding DNA: TGCGCCAGCAGTCCCCGGACAGGGTTGAACACTGAAGCTTTCTTT. It is translated as CASSPRTGLNTEAFF.

The genes are TRBV4-3 and TRBJ2-3, with TRBD2 matching 11 bases. The V gene end was trimmed by 0 bases and the J gene end by 1 base; junction bases not matched to a gene: 3. CDR3 length: 17 amino acids. CDR1 is LGHNA and CDR2 is YSLEER in the germline V gene. In nucleotides, the CDR3 is TGCGCCAGCAGCCAAGATCTAGCGGGGGGCCGCACAGATACGCAGTATTTT. Translation: CASSQDLAGGRTDTQYF.

The chain recombines TRBV6-5 with TRBJ1-2, with 10 bases that match TRBD1. The CDR3 consists of 16 residues. CDR1 and CDR2 from the germline V gene are MNHEY and SVGAGI. V lost 0 bases, J lost 4 bases, and 5 bases stayed unmatched. CDR3 DNA sequence: TGTGCCAGCAGTTACTCGGGGACAGGGGTGAGCTATGGCTACACCTTC. This translates into CASSYSGTGVSYGYTF.

V usage is TRBV5-4 and J usage is TRBJ1-1; D is unresolved. The CDR3 covers 15 residues. Germline lookup yields CDR1 SGHNT and CDR2 YYREEE (reference sequence). The ends were cut back, 1 base at V and 1 base at J, with 11 bases in the middle. CDR3 DNA: TGTGCCAGCAGCTTGCTTAGGACTCCGAACACTGAAGCTTTCTTT. Translating gives CASSLLRTPNTEAFF. The full variable domain, in which reference TRBV5-4 and TRBJ1-1 provide the parts outside the CDR3, is ETGVTQSPTHLIKTRGQQVTLRCSSQSGHNTVSWYQQALGQGPQFIFQYYREEENGRGNFPPRFSGLQFPNYSSELNVNALELDDSALYLCASSLLRTPNTEAFFGQGTRLTVV.

The chain has TRBV11-2 and TRBJ2-3, with TRBD1 matching over 8 bases. The CDR3 runs to 18 residues. From germline, CDR1 is SGHAT and CDR2 FQNNGV. V trimming: 0 bases; J trimming: 1 base; junction bases outside the gene matches: 9. The CDR3 is CASSLDQGDRRGTDTQYF. For the CDR3, the DNA is TGTGCCAGCAGCTTAGATCAGGGGGACAGGCGAGGCACAGATACGCAGTATTTT.

The chain has TRBV11-2 and TRBJ2-1, with D hard to call. The CDR3 runs to 14 residues. Germline V lookup: CDR1 SGHAT, CDR2 FQNNGV. In DNA, the CDR3 is TGTGGGTCGTCGTTACGAGGCTCCTACAATGAGCAGTTCTTC. Translating it yields CGSSLRGSYNEQFF.

The rearrangement links TRBV6-5 to TRBJ2-1; D perhaps matches TRBD2 (6 bases). V lost 11 bases to trimming and J lost 10 bases, with 15 bases between them. Germline V gene lookup returns CDR1 MNHEY and CDR2 SVGAGI. The CDR3 is 11 amino acids. Here the CDR3 reads CAARGSSEQFF. The CDR3 nucleotides are TGTGCCGCCCGGGGGTCGAGCGAGCAGTTCTTC.

This clone has more than one count but fewer than ten. The CDR3 sequence: CAWRTGGELFF. The CDR3 DNA reads TGTGCCTGGCGGACGGGAGGGGAGCTGTTTTTT. The genes are TRBV30 and TRBJ2-2, with D possibly matching TRBD2 (5 bases). There are 11 residues in the CDR3. Germline lookup yields CDR1 GTSNPN and CDR2 SVGIG (reference sequence). V was cut by 5 bases and J by 8 bases, with 9 bases left in between.

This chain uses TRBV9 with TRBJ1-3; D might be TRBD1 (5 bases). The CDR3 has 20 amino acids. Germline CDR1 reads SGDLS; CDR2 reads YYNGEE. Trimming stripped 3 bases from V and 0 bases from J, with 25 bases between. The CDR3 nucleotides are TGTGCCAGCAGCGCACCCGGGGACTTCGCCGGGGCTCTCTCTGGAAACACCATATATTTT. Translation: CASSAPGDFAGALSGNTIYF.

The gene calls are TRBV29-1 and TRBJ1-2; 7 positions match TRBD1. There are 14 residues in the CDR3. Germline CDR1 SQVTM, CDR2 ANQGSEA. The V gene end was trimmed by 6 bases and the J gene end by 5 bases; junction bases not matched to a gene: 12. Written as DNA, the CDR3 is TGCAGCGTCGGGCCGCCTGGGACAGATTATGGCTACACCTTC. Encoded protein: CSVGPPGTDYGYTF.

The CDR3 here is CASSQSGARSYEQYF. CDR3 sequence (DNA): TGTGCCAGCAGCCAATCAGGGGCCCGCTCCTACGAGCAGTACTTC. This chain joins TRBV4-2 and TRBJ2-7; D perhaps matches TRBD1 (6 bases). Germline assignment: CDR1 LGHNA and CDR2 YNFKEQ. Trimming took 2 bases from V and 0 from J, leaving 11 bases between them. This CDR3 comprises 15 residues.

This sequence joins TRBV30 and TRBJ2-5; perhaps TRBD2 as D (6 bases). The CDR3 consists of 12 residues. Germline assignment: CDR1 GTSNPN and CDR2 SVGIG (reference sequence). V was clipped by 4 bases and J by 4 bases, with 10 bases between them. CDR3 amino acids: CAWNPAGETQYF. The DNA for the CDR3 is TGTGCCTGGAATCCAGCGGGAGAGACCCAGTACTTC.

This clone was picked up one time. The chain joins TRBV28 to TRBJ2-1; D is ambiguous. Trimming took 10 bases from V and 0 from J, leaving 7 bases between them. The CDR3 is 12 amino acids. The germline gives CDR1 MDHEN, CDR2 SYDVKM. For the CDR3, the DNA is TGTGCCATGGCTAGCTCCTACAATGAGCAGTTCTTC. Translated: CAMASSYNEQFF.

CDR3 protein: CAWRPDAGTGHEKLFF. As DNA, the CDR3 is TGTGCCTGGAGACCCGATGCCGGGACAGGGCATGAAAAACTGTTTTTT. The chain employs TRBV30 and TRBJ1-4; 9 positions agree with TRBD1. CDR1 is GTSNPN and CDR2 is SVGIG in the germline V gene (reference sequence). This CDR3 region has 16 residues. Losses at the gene ends were 3 bases for V and 6 bases for J; bases not matched to a gene: 11.

The rearrangement links TRBV7-2 to TRBJ2-3, with 16 positions matching TRBD2. The germline CDR1 and CDR2 sequences are SGHTA and FQGNSA. CDR3 size: 17 residues. After removal of 1 base from V and 4 bases from J, the junction contained 2 bases not matched to a gene. This CDR3 is CASSLVGTSGGADTQYF. As DNA, the CDR3 is TGTGCCAGCAGCTTAGTAGGGACTAGCGGGGGGGCAGATACGCAGTATTTT. Supplemented by reference TRBV7-2 and TRBJ2-3, the full variable domain reads GAGVSQSPSNKVTEKGKDVELRCDPISGHTALYWYRQSLGQGLEFLIYFQGNSAPDKSGLPSDRFSAERTGGSVSTLTIQRTQQEDSAVYLCASSLVGTSGGADTQYFGPGTRLTVL.